One sample yielded the 18 T cell receptor beta chains listed below, sequenced in a study of blood T cells in healthy people across ages. The authors ran a second PCR of roughly 6 to 12 cycles using a sample-barcoded 5' primer and a J-beta primer mix. One entry per CDR3 protein, called by TCRdb with MiXCR from the 5' RACE reads. This repertoire shows approximately 880,000 distinct CDR3 sequences, roughly 50% found once; its top ten account for around 15%. The sample was blood. All receptors derive from a man aged 25 to 45 in good health.

This clonotype was observed a few times. The rearrangement uses TRBV20-1 and TRBJ2-1, with D tentatively TRBD1 (5 bases). V gave up 1 base and J gave up 4 bases, with 20 bases separating them. This CDR3 spans 17 amino acids. Germline CDR1 reads DFQATT; CDR2 reads SNEGSKA (reference sequence). CDR3 DNA sequence: TGCAGTGCTAGAGGGGGCCTCCCCGGAAGTCAATACAATGAGCAGTTCTTC. As protein: CSARGGLPGSQYNEQFF.

V is TRBV7-3 and J is TRBJ2-5, with TRBD1 as a possible D gene (6 bases). This CDR3 is built from 15 residues. Trimming left V 0 bases short and J 4 bases short, with 12 bases between. Germline CDR1 reads SGHTA; CDR2 reads FQGTGA. CDR3 bases: TGTGCCAGCAGCTTAACACCACAGGGCCGAGAGACCCAGTACTTC. Translated: CASSLTPQGRETQYF.

This clonotype appeared a few times. It may be a read error: a sequence one base away is much more abundant. The V gene is TRBV7-3, the J gene TRBJ2-7, with D maybe TRBD2 (6 bases). The length of the CDR3 is 13 residues. Germline lookup yields CDR1 SGHTA and CDR2 FQGTGA. Trimming removed 2 bases from V and 7 bases from J, with 12 bases in between. This CDR3 is CASSLGTLNEQYF. Written as DNA, the CDR3 is TGTGCCAGCAGCTTAGGGACTCTCAATGAGCAGTACTTC.

The chain recombines TRBV9 with TRBJ2-7; maybe TRBD2 (5 bases). The CDR3 covers 15 residues. Trimming removed 2 bases from V and 3 bases from J, with 15 bases in between. Germline V gene lookup returns CDR1 SGDLS and CDR2 YYNGEE. The CDR3 here is CASSVSGFSGYEQYF. In nucleotides, the CDR3 is TGTGCCAGCAGCGTTTCGGGTTTCAGCGGCTACGAGCAGTACTTC.

V and J are TRBV3-1 and TRBJ2-7; the D call may be TRBD1 or TRBD2 (5 bases each). The CDR3 length is 16 residues. From germline, CDR1 is LGHDT and CDR2 YNNKEL (reference sequence). V was cut by 1 base and J by 0 bases, with 13 bases left in between. The CDR3 DNA is TGTGCCAGCAGCCAAGTCGGGGCCACCCTCTCCTACGAGCAGTACTTC. It specifies CASSQVGATLSYEQYF.

This clonotype has a handful of counts. The chain is built from TRBV29-1 and TRBJ2-7, with 8 bases identical to TRBD1. This CDR3 has 11 amino acids. CDR1 and CDR2 (germline): SQVTM, ANQGSEA. Trimming at V came to 7 bases and at J to 7 bases, leaving 6 bases not matched to a gene. This CDR3 is CSAGQGREQYF. CDR3 nucleotide sequence: TGCAGCGCCGGACAGGGACGGGAGCAGTACTTC.

This clonotype was picked up a small number of times. The chain has TRBV29-1 and TRBJ1-2; D may be TRBD1 (5 bases). Trimming removed 7 bases at V and 7 bases at J, with 13 bases between. This CDR3 spans 11 amino acids. Germline lookup yields CDR1 SQVTM and CDR2 ANQGSEA. The CDR3 nucleotides read TGCAGCGCCCGGGACGGTGGTGGCTACACCTTC. Translated, it gives CSARDGGGYTF.

This clonotype was found many times. V and J are TRBV12-3 or TRBV12-4 and TRBJ2-3; 11 positions agree with TRBD2. The length of the CDR3 is 15 residues. V shed 6 bases, J shed 4 bases, and the junction held 6 bases outside the gene matches. The CDR3 DNA reads as TGTGCCAGCAGGGTGACTAGCGGGATCTCAGATACGCAGTATTTT. This sequence encodes CASRVTSGISDTQYF.

This chain connects TRBV28 to TRBJ1-1; 7 bases map to TRBD1. With 2 bases clipped from V and 1 base from J, the junction kept 4 bases outside the gene matches. The CDR3 loop spans 15 amino acids. Germline CDR1 reads MDHEN; CDR2 reads SYDVKM. CDR3: CASSLGQVKNTEAFF. CDR3 DNA sequence: TGTGCCAGCAGTTTAGGACAGGTAAAGAACACTGAAGCTTTCTTT.

CDR3 DNA: TGTGCCAGCAGTTTTTTAGCGGGGGAGATCACAGATACGCAGTATTTT. It codes for CASSFLAGEITDTQYF. The chain combines TRBV27 with TRBJ2-3; 9 bases are shared with TRBD2. The CDR3 contains 16 residues. Germline CDR1 is MNHEY and CDR2 is SMNVEV (reference sequence). V lost 3 bases to trimming and J lost 2 bases; unmatched junction nucleotides: 6.

This clonotype was seen more than once but under ten times. This chain links TRBV7-9 with TRBJ1-2; TRBD1 is a possible D gene (5 bases). Germline V lookup: CDR1 SEHNR, CDR2 FQNEAQ (reference sequence). Trimming took off 6 bases at V and 1 base at J, with 15 bases between the two ends. This CDR3 has 15 amino acids. CDR3 bases: TGTGCCAGCAGGCCGGGGGGTAGAATTAACTATGGCTACACCTTC. Translation: CASRPGGRINYGYTF. Combining the CDR3 with reference TRBV7-9 and TRBJ1-2 gives the whole variable domain DTGVSQNPRHKITKRGQNVTFRCDPISEHNRLYWYRQTLGQGPEFLTYFQNEAQLEKSRLLSDRFSAERPKGSFSTLEIQRTEQGDSAMYLCASRPGGRINYGYTFGSGTRLTVV.

This clonotype came up once. One end of the junction does not line up with germline, which may come from a read error. J is TRBJ2-1 and V is TRBV6-5; the D is unclear. The CDR3 has 15 residues. Germline CDR1 is MNHEY and CDR2 is SVGAGI. The chain's CDR3 is CAGSYFPRLSNEQFF. The CDR3 region has the DNA TGTGCCGGCAGTTACTTCCCTCGGTTGTCCAATGAGCAGTTCTTC.

This clonotype was seen a few times. The chain uses TRBV25-1 and TRBJ1-4; 8 bases fit TRBD1. This CDR3 has 15 amino acids. Germline CDR1 is MGHDK and CDR2 is SYGVNS. The V segment lost 5 bases and the J segment 12 bases; nucleotides outside the gene matches: 14. In DNA form, the CDR3 reads TGTGCCAGCAGTAATCCCGGGACAGGCGTCGTGCAACTGTTTTTT. Translating it yields CASSNPGTGVVQLFF.

This sequence joins TRBV7-9 and TRBJ2-5, with D possibly being TRBD1 (6 bases). The CDR3 totals 13 residues. Deletions cut 4 bases from V and 7 bases from J, with 13 bases between. Germline V gene sequence: CDR1 SEHNR, CDR2 FQNEAQ (reference sequence). The CDR3 nucleotides are TGTGCCAGCAGCTCCACAGGGTTGGGGACCCAGTACTTC. Translated: CASSSTGLGTQYF.

The gene calls are TRBV2 and TRBJ2-7; D unresolved. V lost 7 bases, J lost 3 bases, and 13 bases lay in between. The CDR3 consists of 13 residues. Germline V CDR1 and CDR2: SNHLY, FYNNEI. This chain's CDR3 is CASISSALYEQYF. In nucleotides, the CDR3 is TGTGCCAGCATATCTTCGGCACTCTACGAGCAGTACTTC.

A single count supports this clonotype. The chain links TRBV29-1 to TRBJ2-1, with 9 bases fitting TRBD1. Germline CDR1 reads SQVTM; CDR2 reads ANQGSEA. Unmatched junction bases numbered 1, after V lost 4 bases and J lost 6 bases. This CDR3 contains 12 residues. The chain's CDR3 is CSVGDRANEQFF. In DNA, the CDR3 is TGCAGCGTTGGGGACAGGGCCAATGAGCAGTTCTTC.

The J gene is TRBJ1-4, the V gene TRBV2; D is possibly TRBD1 (6 bases). This CDR3 spans 15 amino acids. CDR1 is SNHLY, CDR2 FYNNEI, per germline. V lost 4 bases, J lost 5 bases, and 14 bases lay in between. As DNA, the CDR3 is TGTGCCAGCAGTGGGACGGGGGCGGCAAATGAAAAACTGTTTTTT. It yields the protein CASSGTGAANEKLFF. The full variable domain, with the rest looked up from reference TRBV2 and TRBJ1-4, is EPEVTQTPSHQVTQMGQEVILRCVPISNHLYFYWYRQILGQKVEFLVSFYNNEISEKSEIFDDQFSVERPDGSNFTLKIRSTKLEDSAMYFCASSGTGAANEKLFFGSGTQLSVL.

The chain uses TRBV25-1 and TRBJ2-1, with D perhaps TRBD1 (5 bases). Trimming cost V 3 bases and J 7 bases, with 16 bases left between them. Germline V gives CDR1 MGHDK, CDR2 SYGVNS. This CDR3 spans 15 amino acids. CDR3 sequence reads: CASSEGLTIRNEQFF. In DNA form, the CDR3 reads TGTGCCAGCAGTGAGGGGCTAACCATCCGGAATGAGCAGTTCTTC.